This note documents a single T cell receptor (beta chain) sequence. This record belongs to a study of siplizumab effects on memory and regulatory T cells. This CDR3 is 13 amino acids long. After removal of 8 bases from V and 2 bases from J, the junction contained 6 bases not matched to a gene. CDR1 and CDR2 (germline): MNHNS, SASEGT. Produced via immunoSEQ multiplex PCR; TCRdb's table is partial and in-frame only. The sample has over 100,000 clones, roughly 92% seen once. The receptor was derived from a human donor in good health. Sequenced sample: Tregs sorted from blood. The gene calls are TRBV6-1 and TRBJ2-7, with 7 bases aligning to TRBD1. CDR3 coding DNA: TGTGCCAGCGTCCCCGGGACAGCCTACGAGCAGTACTTC. Amino acid sequence: CASVPGTAYEQYF.